This TCR beta chain was obtained from a study of cytomegalovirus exposure and HLA in healthy donors. Study summary: An earlier analysis identified 117 million unique TCR beta sequences in about 180 million T cells.

Findings of the study overall: In a later analysis, parvovirus B19, influenza, CMV and Epstein-Barr virus appeared linked to several top co-occurrence clusters. Clonal expansion was found to be greater in HLA-associated TCR beta chains than in equally common others in a later analysis. DRB1 showed the most TCR associations and HLA-C the fewest in a later analysis, as rates varied by HLA locus.

Use of 60 Vbeta and 13 Jbeta primers characterized the PCR. The assay was immunoSEQ multiplex PCR, and TCRdb's table has in-frame clones only and misses some. This sample's clone table lists about 78,000 clones. V dropped 0 bases and J dropped 8 bases, with 8 bases sitting between them. Germline CDR1 MNHNY, CDR2 SVGAGI (reference sequence). CDR3 length equals 13 residues. In the case of this clone: The antigen remains unidentified.

This sequence originates from a female donor in good health and CMV-seropositive. Sample: PBMCs. The chain has TRBV6-6 and TRBJ1-5; D gene unclear. The CDR3 loop reads CASSYSVSEPQHF. DNA for the CDR3: TGTGCCAGCAGTTACTCGGTATCGGAGCCCCAGCATTTT.